These T cell receptor beta chains were read from a single sample in a study of control samples from healthy donors and cancer patients. Generated by immunoSEQ multiplex PCR, the TCRdb table keeps only in-frame clones and is missing some. Seen here are some 41,000 clones, 87% observed once, and the top ten hold 10% to 13%. The sequencing sample was made of PBMCs. All receptors come from an older woman with lung cancer. Both conserved end residues are part of each CDR3. The D gene is left open where the match is weak. A clone size is listed for some rows: how often the clone was seen (once, few, many), or a class if it is expanded.

15	TRBD1	TRBJ1-6	NA	TRBV11-3	TGTGCCAGCAGCTTACGCCCGGGACAGGGTTCACCCCTCCACTTT	CASSLRPGQGSPLHF
18	TRBD1	TRBJ2-3	NA	TRBV24-1	TGTGCCACCAGTGACCCTTTATGGGGACAGGGAGCCGGAGATACGCAGTATTTT	CATSDPLWGQGAGDTQYF
19	TRBD1	TRBJ2-7	medium-sized	TRBV5-6	TGTGCCAGCAGCTTAGGCCCCAATACCGGGACAGGGGGCCCCTACGAGCAGTACTTC	CASSLGPNTGTGGPYEQYF
15	NA	TRBJ2-5	once	TRBV24-1	TGTGCCACCAGTGAAAACGGACAGTCAGAGGAGACCCAGTACTTC	CATSENGQSEETQYF
14	NA	TRBJ1-3	NA	TRBV5-4	TGTGCCAGCAGCTTGGGAGGCTCTGGAAACACCATATATTTT	CASSLGGSGNTIYF
13	NA	TRBJ2-1	NA	TRBV5-1	TGCGCCAGCAGCCAGGGCCCGAACAATGAGCAGTTCTTC	CASSQGPNNEQFF
14	NA	TRBJ2-2	NA	TRBV5-4	TGTGCCAGCAGAGTTGGGGGCCACACCGGGGAGCTGTTTTTT	CASRVGGHTGELFF
15	NA	TRBJ1-5	NA	TRBV6-8	TGTGCCAGCAGTTCCATGGACAGAGTACAATCAGCCCCAGCATTT	CASSSMDRVQSAPAF
15	TRBD2	TRBJ2-5	NA	TRBV9	TGTGCCAGCAGCGTAGGGGGGAGGGCCGGTGAGACCCAGTACTTC	CASSVGGRAGETQYF
14	NA	TRBJ2-1	NA	TRBV6-4	TGTGCCAGCAGTGACTCAAACAGGGACAATGAGCAGTTCTTC	CASSDSNRDNEQFF
16	TRBD2	TRBJ2-1	NA	TRBV19	TGTGCCAGTAGTATTGGGACTAGCTGGGGGTCTGATGAGCAGTTCTTC	CASSIGTSWGSDEQFF
15	TRBD2	TRBJ2-3	few	TRBV2	TGTGCCAGCAAGGCGGGAGGGCCGCGCACAGATACGCAGTATTTT	CASKAGGPRTDTQYF
11	NA	TRBJ2-7	NA	TRBV27	TGTGCCCGGTGGACTGGCTACGAGCAGTACTTC	CARWTGYEQYF
18	TRBD2	TRBJ2-1	NA	TRBV7-2	TGTGCCAGCAGCTTAGTTAGCGGGAGAAGCGGGGCCCACAATGAGCAGTTCTTC	CASSLVSGRSGAHNEQFF
16	NA	TRBJ1-1	once	TRBV11-2	TGTGCCAGCAGCAAACCCATGATATCACAGAACACTGAAGCTTTCTTT	CASSKPMISQNTEAFF
14	NA	TRBJ2-3	NA	TRBV15	TGTGCCACCGCGGGGCAGCGGTGGGTAGATACGCAGTATTTT	CATAGQRWVDTQYF
15	TRBD1	TRBJ2-5	NA	TRBV27	TGTGCCAGCAGTCCCGCCACGACAGGGGCAGGAACCCAGTACTTC	CASSPATTGAGTQYF
15	NA	TRBJ2-5	NA	TRBV11-3	TGTGCCAGCAGCTTAGATCACGGTTTCCAAGAGACCCAGTACTTC	CASSLDHGFQETQYF
14	NA	TRBJ1-3	NA	TRBV10-3	TGTGCCATCGGTAATCCTCTGAGAGGAAACACCATATATTTT	CAIGNPLRGNTIYF
14	NA	TRBJ1-2	NA	TRBV5-7	TGTGCCAGCGACCCGGTCAGGGAGGCCTATGGCTACACCTTC	CASDPVREAYGYTF
18	TRBD1	TRBJ1-5	NA	TRBV10-3	TGTGCCATCAGTGAGTCAATGGCGGGACAGCCGGGGGGACAGCCCCAGCATTTT	CAISESMAGQPGGQPQHF
15	TRBD2	TRBJ2-1	NA	TRBV30	TGTGCCTGGAGTGGTACTAGCGGGCTAGCGGATGAGCAGTTCTTC	CAWSGTSGLADEQFF
13	NA	TRBJ1-2	NA	TRBV15	TGTGCCACCAGTAAGGGTTGGGGCCCCGGCTACACCTTC	CATSKGWGPGYTF
15	NA	TRBJ2-5	NA	TRBV7-3	TGTGCCAGCAGCTTCGGTCCGTCGACCCCAGAGACCCAGTACTTC	CASSFGPSTPETQYF
14	NA	TRBJ1-4	NA	TRBV24-1	TGTGCCACCAGTGACGGGGGAGGGCGTGAAAAACTGTTTTTT	CATSDGGGREKLFF
13	NA	TRBJ2-7	NA	TRBV12-5	TGTGCTAGCAACTTGTGGGACGCGGACGAGCAGTACTTC	CASNLWDADEQYF
15	NA	TRBJ2-2	NA	TRBV11-3	TGTGCCAGCAGCTTAAGGGATTATAACACCGGGGAGCTGTTTTTT	CASSLRDYNTGELFF
15	NA	TRBJ1-2	NA	TRBV9	TGTGCCAGCAGAGACACAGGAAACGCTAACTATGGCTACACCTTC	CASRDTGNANYGYTF
16	NA	TRBJ2-7	NA	TRBV6-5	TGTGCCAGCAGTTACGGGATGAAGGGAACCCGGTTCGAGCAGTACTTC	CASSYGMKGTRFEQYF
15	NA	TRBJ1-1	once	TRBV13	TGTGCCAGCAGCTCGGGCGGGGTCATGAACACTGAAGCTTTCTTT	CASSSGGVMNTEAFF
12	NA	TRBJ2-7	NA	TRBV28	TGTGCCAGCAGGGGGGGAGCCTACGAGCAGTACTTC	CASRGGAYEQYF
14	NA	TRBJ1-2	NA	TRBV7-9	TGTGCCAGCAGCAGAAACGGGGTCGACTATGGCTACACCTTC	CASSRNGVDYGYTF
15	NA	TRBJ1-5	NA	TRBV27	TGTGCCAGCCGCGAGGGACGGCATAGCAATCAGCCCCAGCATTTT	CASREGRHSNQPQHF
13	NA	TRBJ1-5	NA	TRBV27	TGTGCCAGCAGTTTGGCAGACAATCAGCCCCAGCATTTT	CASSLADNQPQHF
15	NA	TRBJ2-7	NA	TRBV19	TGTGCCAGTAGTATAAGAGGAACAACCTCCTACGAGCAGTACTTC	CASSIRGTTSYEQYF
14	TRBD1	TRBJ1-1	NA	TRBV5-1	TGCGCCAGCAGCTGGCAGGGGGGGAACACTGAAGCTTTCTTT	CASSWQGGNTEAFF
15	NA	TRBJ2-1	NA	TRBV6-6	TGTGCCAGCAGTTACCACGGGGACCTATCAAGGGAGCAGTTCTTC	CASSYHGDLSREQFF
16	NA	TRBJ2-3	NA	TRBV5-6	TGTGCCAGCAGCCCGAATACTAGACTAGACACAGATACGCAGTATTTT	CASSPNTRLDTDTQYF
15	NA	TRBJ1-5	NA	TRBV7-2	TGTGCCAGCAGCTTAGACCTCTATAGCAATCAGCCCCAGCATTTT	CASSLDLYSNQPQHF
15	TRBD2	TRBJ2-3	NA	TRBV2	TGTGCCAGCAGGCAGCAGCGGGAGGCAGGGGATACGCAGTATTTT	CASRQQREAGDTQYF
14	NA	TRBJ1-5	NA	TRBV18	TGTGCCAGCTCACCAGGGCAGGCAAGACAGCCCCAGCATTTT	CASSPGQARQPQHF
14	TRBD1	TRBJ1-2	NA	TRBV19	TGTGCCAGTAGTATTTCGACAGGGTCGGGCGGCTACACCTTC	CASSISTGSGGYTF
14	TRBD1	TRBJ1-1	NA	TRBV2	TGTGCCAGCAGGATGGACAGGGGGCTGAGTGAAGCTTTCTTT	CASRMDRGLSEAFF
16	TRBD2	TRBJ2-7	NA	TRBV30	TGTGCCTGGAGTGAACTAGCGGGGGGGCTAAACTACGAGCAGTACTTC	CAWSELAGGLNYEQYF
13	NA	TRBJ2-5	few	TRBV7-3	TGTGCCAGCAGCCTGACACTTGGGGAGACCCAGTACTTC	CASSLTLGETQYF
11	NA	TRBJ1-1	NA	TRBV28	TGTGCCAGCAGTATCTCAAGGGGGACTTTCTTT	CASSISRGTFF
16	NA	TRBJ2-2	NA	TRBV4-2	TGTGCCAGCAGCCAAGATCCGGATGGCAGCACCGGGGAGCTGTTTTTT	CASSQDPDGSTGELFF
16	NA	TRBJ2-7	NA	TRBV4-3	TGCGCCAGCAGCCAAGAGGTCGGGAGCAGGGCCTACGAGCAGTACTTC	CASSQEVGSRAYEQYF
12	TRBD1	TRBJ1-2	NA	TRBV6-5	TGTGCCAGCAGCCAGGACAGGGGGCGGCTCACCTTC	CASSQDRGRLTF
17	NA	TRBJ1-5	NA	TRBV21-1	TGTGCCAGCAGCGAAAACAACAGGGGATCGAGCAATCAGCCCCAGCATTTT	CASSENNRGSSNQPQHF
13	NA	TRBJ1-5	NA	TRBV18	TGTGCCAGCTCACCCCAGGGATACCAGCCCCAGCATTTT	CASSPQGYQPQHF
13	NA	TRBJ1-3	once	TRBV7-2	TGTGCCAGCAGCTTAGCACAAGGAAACACCATATATTTT	CASSLAQGNTIYF
14	NA	TRBJ1-1	NA	TRBV19	TGTGCCAGTAGCCCACGGGAATCGAACACTGAAGCTTTCTTT	CASSPRESNTEAFF
16	NA	TRBJ2-7	NA	TRBV6-2/TRBV6-3	TGTGCCAGCAGTTACCCACCCGTAGGAACCCCCTACGAGCAGTACTTC	CASSYPPVGTPYEQYF